The clone carrying this T cell receptor (beta chain) was seen once. Other nucleotide sequences in the sample specify the same CDR3. The source of the sample is a study of T cell responses to AZD1222 COVID-19 vaccine. Produced via immunoSEQ multiplex PCR; TCRdb's table is partial and in-frame only. Here the sample spans tens of thousands of clones, around 90% being singletons. The source was peripheral blood, collected 28 days after the second AZD1222 dose. The clonotype was recovered from an adult who received the AZD1222 COVID-19 vaccine.

CDR3 nucleotides: TGTGCCAGCAGTTATGAAAACAGGGGTAATTCACCCCTCCACTTT. It encodes CASSYENRGNSPLHF. The rearrangement uses TRBV6-5 and TRBJ1-6; 7 bases match TRBD1. Unmatched junction bases numbered 5, after V lost 3 bases and J lost 6 bases. This CDR3 contains 15 residues. The germline V gene has CDR1 MNHEY and CDR2 SVGAGI.